Listed below are T cell receptor beta chains from one sample, sequenced in a study of cytomegalovirus exposure and HLA in healthy donors. This table comes from immunoSEQ multiplex PCR, and its TCRdb copy is limited to in-frame clones, with some not included. The sample lists around 170,000 clones; around 85% were seen once. The sequenced material came from PBMCs. These receptors were collected from a man aged 50 to 60 in good health and CMV-seropositive. CDR3s include the opening cysteine and the closing phenylalanine or tryptophan. A D gene is named only where the DNA matches it firmly. Only some rows state a clone size, as once, few, many or a class for expanded clones.

TRBD1,TRBV6-1,NA,TRBJ2-3,CASRGTGIEDTQYF,TGTGCCAGCAGGGGGACAGGGATCGAAGATACGCAGTATTTT
TRBD2,TRBV18,once,TRBJ2-5,CASSPQQGEGETQYF,TGTGCCAGCTCACCACAGCAAGGGGAGGGGGAGACCCAGTACTTC
TRBD2,TRBV5-1,once,TRBJ2-7,CASSLGTSGTYEQYF,TGCGCCAGCAGCTTGGGTACTAGCGGGACCTACGAGCAGTACTTC
NA,TRBV4-1,NA,TRBJ1-2,CASSPIDRTYGYTF,TGCGCCAGCAGCCCCATTGACAGGACCTATGGCTACACCTTC
TRBD1,TRBV2,NA,TRBJ1-3,CASSGWTGAGNTIYF,TGTGCCAGCAGTGGATGGACAGGGGCTGGAAACACCATATATTTT
NA,TRBV7-2,NA,TRBJ2-7,CASSFPLGGVLGEQYF,TGTGCCAGCAGCTTCCCGCTAGGGGGTGTATTGGGCGAGCAGTACTTC
TRBD1,TRBV11-2,NA,TRBJ2-7,CASSTRQGGSYEQYF,TGTGCCAGCAGCACCAGACAGGGGGGGTCCTACGAGCAGTACTTC
TRBD2,TRBV7-3,NA,TRBJ2-3,CASSLTVLAGQYF,TGTGCCAGCAGCTTAACGGTACTAGCGGGGCAGTATTTT
TRBD1,TRBV6-6,few,TRBJ1-3,CASSLDRISGNTIYF,TGTGCCAGCAGTTTGGACAGGATCTCTGGAAACACCATATATTTT
TRBD2,TRBV7-3,NA,TRBJ2-1,CASSPEIAGTTYNEQFF,TGTGCCAGCAGCCCAGAAATAGCGGGCACCACTTACAATGAGCAGTTCTTC
NA,TRBV5-1,NA,TRBJ1-3,CASSLTGAGNTIYF,TGCGCCAGCAGCCTCACGGGGGCTGGAAACACCATATATTTT
NA,TRBV29-1,NA,TRBJ2-7,CSVEDPARKYEQYF,TGCAGCGTTGAAGATCCGGCTAGAAAGTACGAGCAGTACTTC
NA,TRBV7-2,NA,TRBJ1-1,CASSLTPGRTEAFF,TGTGCCAGCAGCTTAACCCCAGGGCGGACTGAAGCTTTCTTT
NA,TRBV7-9,NA,TRBJ2-4,CATLEENIQYF,TGTGCCACCCTAGAGGAAAACATTCAGTACTTC
NA,TRBV18,NA,TRBJ2-2,CASSPKGASGTGELFF,TGTGCCAGCTCACCGAAAGGGGCGTCGGGCACCGGGGAGCTGTTTTTT
TRBD1,TRBV30,NA,TRBJ2-7,CAWSPGTGLYEQYF,TGTGCCTGGAGTCCCGGGACAGGCCTCTACGAGCAGTACTTC
TRBD1,TRBV5-6,once,TRBJ1-2,CASRGRGQGNGYTF,TGTGCCAGCAGGGGCAGGGGACAGGGTAATGGCTACACCTTC
TRBD1,TRBV9,NA,TRBJ1-1,CASSAGTGATEAFF,TGTGCCAGCAGCGCCGGGACAGGGGCCACTGAAGCTTTCTTT
NA,TRBV7-6,NA,TRBJ2-1,CASSQGLEQFF,TGTGCCAGCAGCCAAGGACTAGAGCAGTTCTTC
NA,TRBV4-1,NA,TRBJ2-3,CASSQGRRLASTDTQYF,TGCGCCAGCAGCCAAGGTCGCCGACTTGCTAGCACAGATACGCAGTATTTT
TRBD2,TRBV6-1,NA,TRBJ2-1,CASSPTSPPYNEQFF,TGTGCCAGCAGTCCGACTAGCCCGCCCTACAATGAGCAGTTCTTC
TRBD1,TRBV30,NA,TRBJ2-3,CAWSGQGFSTDTQYF,TGTGCCTGGAGTGGACAGGGGTTTAGCACAGATACGCAGTATTTT
TRBD2,TRBV7-3,NA,TRBJ2-1,CASSPGGGGYNEQFF,TGTGCCAGCAGCCCAGGAGGCGGGGGCTACAATGAGCAGTTCTTC
NA,TRBV5-1,NA,TRBJ2-7,CASSLTAGVSYEQYF,TGCGCCAGCAGCTTGACGGCAGGGGTCTCCTACGAGCAGTACTTC
NA,TRBV7-9,NA,TRBJ1-1,CASSLVESRGVEAFF,TGTGCCAGCAGCTTAGTTGAATCGCGGGGGGTTGAAGCTTTCTTT
NA,TRBV2,NA,TRBJ1-1,CASSARGVRAEAFF,TGTGCCAGCAGTGCCCGGGGGGTAAGGGCTGAAGCTTTCTTT
NA,TRBV10-3,NA,TRBJ2-1,CAISQGTSSYNEQFF,TGTGCCATCAGTCAGGGGACCAGCTCCTACAATGAGCAGTTCTTC
NA,TRBV4-1,NA,TRBJ1-6,CASTRGSGPLAPLHF,TGCGCCAGCACCCGAGGGAGCGGACCTCTCGCTCCCCTCCACTTT
TRBD1,TRBV28,NA,TRBJ1-5,CAAYYEDRDWGNQPQHF,TGTGCCGCGTATTACGAAGACAGGGACTGGGGCAATCAGCCCCAGCATTTT
TRBD2,TRBV2,NA,TRBJ2-7,CASSEGLAGGYEQYF,TGTGCCAGCAGTGAGGGACTAGCGGGGGGTTACGAGCAGTACTTC
NA,TRBV11-1,NA,TRBJ2-5,CASSLATGKETQYF,TGTGCCAGCAGCTTAGCTACAGGGAAAGAGACCCAGTACTTC
TRBD2,TRBV5-1,few,TRBJ2-4,CASSSNPGLAGLAKNIQYF,TGCGCCAGCAGCTCGAACCCGGGACTAGCGGGGCTAGCCAAAAACATTCAGTACTTC
NA,TRBV7-8,NA,TRBJ2-1,CASSLVWGENNEQFF,TGTGCCAGCAGCTTAGTGTGGGGAGAGAACAATGAGCAGTTCTTC
NA,TRBV9,NA,TRBJ1-5,CASSPSGNQPQHF,TGTGCCAGCAGCCCTTCGGGAAATCAGCCCCAGCATTTT
NA,TRBV9,NA,TRBJ2-3,CASSVGSSTATDTQYF,TGTGCCAGCAGCGTAGGGTCTAGCACAGCAACAGATACGCAGTATTTT
NA,TRBV30,few,TRBJ2-5,CAWTSQETQYF,TGTGCCTGGACTAGCCAAGAGACCCAGTACTTC
TRBD1,TRBV28,NA,TRBJ1-5,CASSFSQGVNNQPQHF,TGTGCCAGCAGTTTTTCCCAGGGGGTAAACAATCAGCCCCAGCATTTT
NA,TRBV9,NA,TRBJ1-3,CASSPQVGSGNTIYF,TGTGCCAGCAGCCCCCAGGTGGGCTCTGGAAACACCATATATTTT
NA,TRBV5-1,NA,TRBJ1-6,CASSLLNNSPLHF,TGCGCCAGCAGCTTGCTAAATAATTCACCCCTCCACTTT
NA,TRBV28,NA,TRBJ2-3,CASSFPYQDTQYF,TGTGCCAGCAGTTTCCCCTATCAAGATACGCAGTATTTT
NA,TRBV10-2,NA,TRBJ1-2,CASSEGTPQINYGYTF,TGCGCCAGCAGTGAGGGAACTCCACAGATCAACTATGGCTACACCTTC
NA,TRBV5-1,NA,TRBJ2-2,CASSLDRVNTGELFF,TGCGCCAGCAGCTTGGACAGGGTGAACACCGGGGAGCTGTTTTTT
TRBD1,TRBV14,NA,TRBJ2-2,CASSRQGNTGELFF,TGTGCCAGCAGCCGACAGGGGAACACCGGGGAGCTGTTTTTT
NA,TRBV10-1,NA,TRBJ2-7,CASSAGASYEQYF,TGCGCCAGCAGTGCAGGGGCCTCCTACGAGCAGTACTTC
NA,TRBV7-2,NA,TRBJ2-3,CASSLLEVDTQYF,TGTGCCAGCAGCTTACTAGAGGTGGATACGCAGTATTTT
NA,TRBV9,once,TRBJ2-5,CASSVGGLRVGTQYF,TGTGCCAGCAGCGTAGGGGGACTCCGAGTGGGGACCCAGTACTTC
TRBD1,TRBV9,NA,TRBJ1-2,CASSVTGANYGYTF,TGTGCCAGCAGCGTGACAGGGGCTAACTATGGCTACACCTTC
TRBD1,TRBV27,NA,TRBJ1-2,CASSLDRGIGGYTF,TGTGCCAGCAGTTTGGACAGGGGGATCGGAGGCTACACCTTC
NA,TRBV6-4,NA,TRBJ2-1,CASSIRENYNEQFF,TGTGCCAGCAGTATCCGGGAGAACTACAATGAGCAGTTCTTC
NA,TRBV29-1,NA,TRBJ2-2,CSAVHRNTGELFF,TGCAGCGCGGTTCACAGAAACACCGGGGAGCTGTTTTTT
TRBD2,TRBV27,NA,TRBJ2-7,CASSLSGGSSYEQYF,TGTGCCAGCAGCCTCTCCGGGGGGAGCTCCTACGAGCAGTACTTC
NA,TRBV7-8,NA,TRBJ1-2,CASSSSAGVGYGYTF,TGTGCCAGCAGCTCGTCGGCAGGGGTTGGCTATGGCTACACCTTC
NA,TRBV21-1,NA,TRBJ1-1,CASSGEEAPALKEAFF,TGTGCCAGCAGCGGAGAAGAGGCGCCAGCCCTTAAGGAAGCTTTCTTT
NA,TRBV20-1,few,TRBJ1-1,CSASRNTEAFF,TGCAGTGCTAGCCGGAACACTGAAGCTTTCTTT
TRBD1,TRBV5-1,NA,TRBJ1-6,CASSWATGVRNSPLHF,TGCGCCAGCAGCTGGGCCACAGGGGTACGGAATTCACCCCTCCACTTT
NA,TRBV6-5,NA,TRBJ1-6,CASRDTAKSPLHF,TGTGCCAGCAGGGACACCGCTAAGTCACCCCTCCACTTT
NA,TRBV7-2,NA,TRBJ2-7,CASSLGQGSSYEQYF,TGTGCCAGCAGCTTAGGGCAGGGCAGCTCCTACGAGCAGTACTTC
NA,TRBV5-1,NA,TRBJ1-3,CASSLAMTDSGNTIYF,TGCGCCAGCAGCTTGGCCATGACAGACTCTGGAAACACCATATATTTT
TRBD1,TRBV9,NA,TRBJ2-7,CASSSRDRGIYEQYF,TGTGCCAGCAGCTCCCGGGACAGGGGAATCTACGAGCAGTACTTC